The entry below gives a single T cell receptor (beta chain) sequence along with its context. These data belong to a study of blood T cell repertoires in COVID-19. Study details: Specimens from acute and convalescent COVID-19 originated in the United States, Italy and Spain. Sources were T cells, B-cell-depleted T cells, or PBMCs; the material itself was cDNA or gDNA.

The CDR3 contains 16 residues. Trimming shortened V by 1 base and J by 6 bases, and 13 bases separated the two germline ends. Germline assignment: CDR1 LGHDT and CDR2 YNNKEL (reference sequence). The authors' processing: Estimates of nucleated cell counts were drawn from the amplification of reference gene primers. Using immunoSEQ multiplex PCR, the repertoire was profiled, and TCRdb retains in-frame clones only, with some absent. From that table come the V and J calls and clone size; the DNA was used to work out D and trimming. The table includes just under 80,000 clones, approximately 80% detected once.

The receptor was isolated from a woman aged 65 to 85 with acute or convalescent COVID-19. Sequenced: peripheral blood. The V gene is TRBV3-1 (or the pseudogene TRBV3-2), the J gene TRBJ1-6, with D perhaps matching TRBD1 (6 bases). The CDR3 nucleotides are TGTGCCAGCAGCCAAGTGTTCCAGGGGAGTAATTCACCCCTCCACTTT. Protein: CASSQVFQGSNSPLHF.